The following is a T cell receptor beta chain sequence with its context. Which antigen it targets is not known. The sample holds no much larger clone one base away, and base qualities are not on file. Using the deep immunoSEQ assay, multiplex PCR amplified TCR CDR3 regions from genomic DNA. For each cell subset, the extracted genomic DNA was distributed evenly across all wells of several immunoSEQ 96-well plates, and each plate served as one replicate. Each replicate PCR for sorted subsets received around 210 ng genomic DNA, equal to about 30,000 T cell genomes. The purified libraries were quantified using a Qubit 3.0 fluorometer, sized with a Bioanalyzer 2100, and then quantified again using the KAPA Library Quantification kit. Every immunoSEQ 96-well plate was sequenced on a separate single-read 150-cycle Illumina NextSeq 550 flow cell. On the authors' methods: Because only junctional sequences without quality scores were contained in the immunoSEQ output, filtering matching that applied to full-length reads could not be performed. To assign V/J genes and CDR3, sequences were annotated against IMGT germline references using PyIR, a Python wrapper for IgBLAST v1.9. Reads were filtered out if the reads had weak V/J assignments (E-value above 1e-6), no CDR3, stop codons, out-of-frame junctions, or ambiguous translated residues. A V3J clonotype was defined by an identical inferred V gene, J gene, and CDR3 amino acid sequence. Percentage overlap between repertoires was computed as shared unique clonotypes divided by the size of the smaller repertoire. Richness of each repertoire was evaluated using RTK rarefaction, the Chao1 estimator, and Recon v2.1 estimates of unobserved clonotypes. For all TCRbeta clonotypes obtained by the gDNA method from four donors, generation probabilities were computed with OLGA. What TCRdb holds here is the immuneACCESS table cut down to in-frame rearrangements. Part of the clones is not present; checked against another copy, under half of the missing clones reflect an unresolved V gene, and the others are unexplained. The DNA gave D and trimming, while V, J and clone size come from that table. The sample table records a few million clones; approximately 93% of these occur just once. The leading ten clones occupy roughly 0.36% of the sample.

This sample was included in a study of shared clonotypes between healthy human individuals (dated by TCRdb to 2020 to 2022). With regard to the full study: The cohort included three men and a couple of women between 18 and 49 years of age. Per donor, three plates each were used for CD4 naive and CD4 memory, two for CD8 naive, and one for CD8 memory. To estimate repertoire size and how much clonotypes are shared between individuals, the study performed deep sequencing of blood TCR repertoires from about 5 healthy adults. To increase sequencing depth and limit assay-specific biases, different laboratories used diverse techniques to prepare libraries and sequence TCR repertoires. Leukapheresis yielded between about 0.94 and 9.5 billion PBMCs per donor.

The CDR3, from cysteine to phenylalanine, totals 13 residues. Only the CDR3 region is kept as DNA, spanning 39 bases read in frame from base 1. In the germline V gene (reference sequence), CDR1 corresponds to MNHNY and CDR2 to SVGAGI. Deletion took 6 bases off V and 8 bases off J, with a span of 14 bases between the germline ends. Donors were healthy HIV-negative adults with no recently reported acute infections or vaccinations. Every donor was a Caucasian adult residing in Nashville, Tennessee, USA. CD4+ T cells were enriched through magnetic negative selection, after which naive cells were positively selected on CD45RA and the remaining negative fraction served as the memory subset. After blood collection by leukapheresis, PBMCs were isolated using Ficoll-Histopaque density gradient centrifugation and then cryopreserved in the vapor phase of liquid nitrogen. Analytical flow cytometry was used to check the purity and quantity of every magnetically sorted T cell population. From each sorted fraction, genomic DNA was isolated and quantified by UV absorbance on a Nanodrop 2000c.

Summary of the overall study and its limitations: Only blood was sampled, and tissue TCR repertoires likely differ from those in blood. Pairwise subsampling indicated that sequencing depth was expected to affect the degree of clonotype sharing among donors. The small number of donors limited the genetic and exposure-history diversity represented. Larger estimated clonotype richness was generally found for naive subsets than for memory subsets. Sharing across four donors was observed for approximately 5% of naive CD4, about 4% of naive CD8, roughly 2.4% of memory CD4, and around 0.4% of memory CD8 clonotypes. Compared with non-shared clonotypes, clonotypes shared by all four sorted-subset donors had higher generation probabilities. Rarefaction of sorted-subset datasets indicated incomplete sequencing despite the large sequencing depth.

This sequence was found in a man aged 18 to 30 in good health. Some clones in this sample may be carry-over from other donors' samples. The sample taken for sequencing was naive CD4+ T cells from PBMCs. The meaning of the sample's cell subset or site label: CD45RA+ positively selected. The V gene is TRBV6-6 and the J gene is TRBJ2-1; perhaps TRBD1 is the D gene, with 6 bases matching. The CDR3 amino acid sequence is: CASSPYRDHEQFF. The sequence in DNA is TGTGCCAGCAGCCCCTACAGGGACCATGAGCAGTTCTTC.